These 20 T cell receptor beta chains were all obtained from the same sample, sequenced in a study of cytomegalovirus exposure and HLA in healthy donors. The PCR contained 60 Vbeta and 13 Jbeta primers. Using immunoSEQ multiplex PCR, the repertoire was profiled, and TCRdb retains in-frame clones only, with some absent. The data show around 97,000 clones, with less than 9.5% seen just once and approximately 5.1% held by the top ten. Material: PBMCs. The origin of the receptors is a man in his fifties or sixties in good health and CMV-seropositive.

Here the CDR3 DNA reads TGTGCCAGCTCACCAATTAATTCCGGGACAGGGGGCTACGAGCAGTACTTC. Its translation is CASSPINSGTGGYEQYF. The rearrangement joins TRBV18 to TRBJ2-7; 11 bases fit TRBD1. The V gene's germline CDR1 is KGHSH and CDR2 LQKENI. Unmatched junction bases numbered 9, after V lost 2 bases and J lost 3 bases. This CDR3 is 17 amino acids long.

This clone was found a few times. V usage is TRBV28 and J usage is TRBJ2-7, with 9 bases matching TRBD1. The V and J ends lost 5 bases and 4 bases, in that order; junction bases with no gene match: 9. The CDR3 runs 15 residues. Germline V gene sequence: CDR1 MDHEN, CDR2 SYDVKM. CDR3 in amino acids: CASSGTGGKKYEQYF. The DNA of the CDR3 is TGTGCCAGCAGTGGAACAGGGGGCAAGAAATACGAGCAGTACTTC.

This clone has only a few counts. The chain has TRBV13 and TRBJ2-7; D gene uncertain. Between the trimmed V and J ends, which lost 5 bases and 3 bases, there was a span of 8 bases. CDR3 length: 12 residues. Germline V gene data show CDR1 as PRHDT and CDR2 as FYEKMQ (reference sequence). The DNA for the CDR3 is TGTGCCAGCAGCCGAGCATTCTACGAGCAGTACTTC. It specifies CASSRAFYEQYF.

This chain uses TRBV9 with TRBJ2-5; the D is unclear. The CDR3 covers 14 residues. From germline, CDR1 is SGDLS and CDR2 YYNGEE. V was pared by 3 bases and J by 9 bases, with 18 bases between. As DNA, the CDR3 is TGTGCCAGCAGCGCTCAACAAGAATTTGTCCCCCAGTACTTC. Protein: CASSAQQEFVPQYF.

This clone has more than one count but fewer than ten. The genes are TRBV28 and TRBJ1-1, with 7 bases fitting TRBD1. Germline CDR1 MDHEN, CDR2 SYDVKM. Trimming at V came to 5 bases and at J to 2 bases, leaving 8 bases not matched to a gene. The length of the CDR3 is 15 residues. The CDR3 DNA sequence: TGTGCCAGCAGTCCTCGGACAGGATTTAACACTGAAGCTTTCTTT. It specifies CASSPRTGFNTEAFF.

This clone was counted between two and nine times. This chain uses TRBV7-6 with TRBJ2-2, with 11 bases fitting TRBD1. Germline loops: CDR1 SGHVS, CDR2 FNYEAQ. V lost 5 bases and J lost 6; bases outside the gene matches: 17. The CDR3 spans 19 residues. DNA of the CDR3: TGTGCCAGCAGCGTACGGTCCGGGACAGGGGGGGTCAGCGCCGGGGAGCTGTTTTTT. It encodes CASSVRSGTGGVSAGELFF.

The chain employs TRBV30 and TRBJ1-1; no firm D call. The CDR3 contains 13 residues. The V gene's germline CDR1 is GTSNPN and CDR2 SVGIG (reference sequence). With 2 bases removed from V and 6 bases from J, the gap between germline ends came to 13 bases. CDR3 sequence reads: CAWSRRGLPEAFF. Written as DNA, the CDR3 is TGTGCCTGGAGTCGAAGAGGTCTACCTGAAGCTTTCTTT. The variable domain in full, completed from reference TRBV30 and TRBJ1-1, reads SQTIHQWPATLVQPVGSPLSLECTVEGTSNPNLYWYRQAAGRGLQLLFYSVGIGQISSEVPQNLSASRPQDRQFILSSKKLLLSDSGFYLCAWSRRGLPEAFFGQGTRLTVV.

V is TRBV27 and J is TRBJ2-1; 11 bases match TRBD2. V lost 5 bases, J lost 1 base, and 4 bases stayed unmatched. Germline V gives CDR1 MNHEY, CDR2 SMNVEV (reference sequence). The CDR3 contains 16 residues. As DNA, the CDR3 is TGTGCCAGCAGTCCAACTAGCGGGAGTTCCTACAATGAGCAGTTCTTC. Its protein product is CASSPTSGSSYNEQFF.

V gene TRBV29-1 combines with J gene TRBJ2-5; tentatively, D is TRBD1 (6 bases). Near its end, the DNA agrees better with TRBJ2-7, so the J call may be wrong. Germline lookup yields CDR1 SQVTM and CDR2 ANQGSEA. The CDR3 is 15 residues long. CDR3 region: CSVRKNRDSSYEQYF. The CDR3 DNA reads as TGCAGCGTGCGCAAAAACAGGGATAGCTCCTACGAGCAGTACTTC.

The CDR3 sequence: CAWSEQGNYGYTF. The CDR3 region has the DNA TGTGCCTGGAGTGAACAGGGAAACTATGGCTACACCTTC. The chain links TRBV30 to TRBJ1-2, with D tentatively TRBD1 (6 bases). V was pared by 1 base and J by 2 bases, with 8 bases between. Germline lookup yields CDR1 GTSNPN and CDR2 SVGIG (reference sequence). CDR3 length: 13 residues.

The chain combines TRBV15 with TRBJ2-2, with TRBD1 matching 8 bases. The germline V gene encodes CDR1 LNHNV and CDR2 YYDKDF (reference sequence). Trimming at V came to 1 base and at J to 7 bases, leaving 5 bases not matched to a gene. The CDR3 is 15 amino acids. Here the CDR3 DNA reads TGTGCCACCAGCAGAGCCGAAACAGGGGGCGGGGAGCTGTTTTTT. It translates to CATSRAETGGGELFF.

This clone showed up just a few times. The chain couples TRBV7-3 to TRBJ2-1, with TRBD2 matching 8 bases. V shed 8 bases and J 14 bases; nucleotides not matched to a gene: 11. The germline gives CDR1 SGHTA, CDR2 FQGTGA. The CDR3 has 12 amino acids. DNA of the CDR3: TGTGCCAGCGGCGATAATAGCGGGATAAAGTTCTTC. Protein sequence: CASGDNSGIKFF. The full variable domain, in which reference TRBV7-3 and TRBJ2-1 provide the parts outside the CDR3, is GAGVSQTPSNKVTEKGKYVELRCDPISGHTALYWYRQSLGQGPEFLIYFQGTGAADDSGLPNDRFFAVRPEGSVSTLKIQRTERGDSAVYLCASGDNSGIKFFGPGTRLTVL.

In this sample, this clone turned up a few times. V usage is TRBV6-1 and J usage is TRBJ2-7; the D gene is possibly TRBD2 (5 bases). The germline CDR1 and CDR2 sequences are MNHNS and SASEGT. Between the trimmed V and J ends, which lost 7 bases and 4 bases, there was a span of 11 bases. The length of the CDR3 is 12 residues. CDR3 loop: CASTRREYEQYF. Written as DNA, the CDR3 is TGTGCCAGCACCCGAAGGGAGTACGAGCAGTACTTC.

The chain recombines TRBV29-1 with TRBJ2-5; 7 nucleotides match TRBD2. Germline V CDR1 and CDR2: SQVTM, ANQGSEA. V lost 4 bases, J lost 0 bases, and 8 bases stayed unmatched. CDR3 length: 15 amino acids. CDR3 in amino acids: CSVAPGGAYQETQYF. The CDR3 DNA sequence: TGCAGCGTTGCTCCGGGGGGAGCGTACCAAGAGACCCAGTACTTC.

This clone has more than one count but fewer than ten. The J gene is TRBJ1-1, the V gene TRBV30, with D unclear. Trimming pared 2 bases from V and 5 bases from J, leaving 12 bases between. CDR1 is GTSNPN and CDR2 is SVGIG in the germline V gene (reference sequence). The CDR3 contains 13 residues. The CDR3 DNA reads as TGTGCCTGGAGTCGGAGGGCGAGAACTGAAGCTTTCTTT. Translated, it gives CAWSRRARTEAFF.

The CDR3 is CAISESERSTGELFF. The CDR3 nucleotides are TGTGCCATCAGTGAGAGTGAGCGGAGCACCGGGGAGCTGTTTTTT. The chain uses TRBV10-3 and TRBJ2-2; D is perhaps TRBD2 (5 bases). This CDR3 spans 15 amino acids. Deletions cut 2 bases from V and 4 bases from J, with 11 bases between. Germline lookup yields CDR1 ENHRY and CDR2 SYGVKD.

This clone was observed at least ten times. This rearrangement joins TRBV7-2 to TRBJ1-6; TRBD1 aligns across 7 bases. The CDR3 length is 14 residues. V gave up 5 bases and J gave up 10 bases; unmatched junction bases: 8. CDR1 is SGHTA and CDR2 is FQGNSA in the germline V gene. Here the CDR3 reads CASSIRGADSPLHF. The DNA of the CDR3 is TGTGCCAGCAGCATCAGGGGGGCAGACTCACCCCTCCACTTT.

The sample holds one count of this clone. CDR3 in amino acids: CASSLVVAGEETQYF. CDR3 nucleotides: TGTGCCAGCAGCTTGGTAGTAGCGGGGGAAGAGACCCAGTACTTC. The chain joins TRBV5-8 to TRBJ2-5, with TRBD2 matching 9 bases. Germline trimming cut 0 bases from V and 3 bases from J; bases unmatched to any gene: 3. Per germline, CDR1 SGHTS and CDR2 YDEGEE. CDR3 length equals 15 residues.

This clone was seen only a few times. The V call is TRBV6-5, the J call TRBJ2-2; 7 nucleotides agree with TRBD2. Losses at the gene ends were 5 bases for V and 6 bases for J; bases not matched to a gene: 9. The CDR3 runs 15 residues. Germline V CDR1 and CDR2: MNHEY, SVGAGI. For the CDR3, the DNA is TGTGCCAGCAGTCAACGGACTAGTGGAGCCGGGGAGCTGTTTTTT. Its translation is CASSQRTSGAGELFF.

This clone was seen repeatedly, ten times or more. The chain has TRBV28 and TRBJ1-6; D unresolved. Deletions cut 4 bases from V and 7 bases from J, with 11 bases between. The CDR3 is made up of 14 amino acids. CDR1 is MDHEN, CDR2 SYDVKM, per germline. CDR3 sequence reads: CASSWVGGNSPLHF. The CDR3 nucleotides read TGTGCCAGCAGTTGGGTAGGCGGCAATTCACCCCTCCACTTT.